This is a list of T cell receptor beta chains from one sample in a study of cytomegalovirus exposure and HLA in healthy donors. Assay used: immunoSEQ multiplex PCR; TCRdb lists only in-frame clones, some missing. The sample holds about 45,000 clones; roughly 87% are singletons and the top ten take more than 7.5%. The sample consisted of PBMCs. These receptors originate from a woman in her thirties or forties in good health and CMV-seropositive. The CDR3 runs from the conserved cysteine through the conserved F or W. Each record gives: V gene, J gene, D gene, clone size, CDR3 DNA, CDR3 protein. A D gene is named only where the DNA matches it firmly. Clone size is not always given. Where it is, it says once, few, many or a class for expanded clones.

V: TRBV5-5
J: TRBJ2-7
D: -
size: -
DNA: TGTGCCAGCAGCTTGCTACAGGTTTCCTACGAGCAGTACTTC
CDR3: CASSLLQVSYEQYF

V: TRBV11-3
J: TRBJ1-2
D: -
size: -
DNA: TGTGCCAGCAGCTTAGTAGGAAGGGGGAGTAACTATGGCTACACCTTC
CDR3: CASSLVGRGSNYGYTF

V: TRBV27
J: TRBJ2-7
D: -
size: -
DNA: TGTGCCAGCAGTCCGACGGGGTGGTCCTACGAGCAGTACTTC
CDR3: CASSPTGWSYEQYF

V: TRBV7-3
J: TRBJ2-7
D: -
size: once
DNA: TGTGCCAGCAGCTTAACGGCAGATTCCTACGAGCAGTACTTC
CDR3: CASSLTADSYEQYF

V: TRBV7-2
J: TRBJ1-2
D: -
size: once
DNA: TGTGCCAGCAGCCGACAATTGGTTGGCTACACCTTC
CDR3: CASSRQLVGYTF

V: TRBV7-6
J: TRBJ2-5
D: -
size: -
DNA: TGTGCCAGCAGCTTGAGTCTTACAGGGTGGGAGACCCAGTACTTC
CDR3: CASSLSLTGWETQYF

V: TRBV11-1
J: TRBJ2-3
D: -
size: -
DNA: TGTGCCAGCAGCACCCCTGGCCGGGCAGATACGCAGTATTTT
CDR3: CASSTPGRADTQYF

V: TRBV5-6
J: TRBJ2-7
D: -
size: once
DNA: TGTGCCAGCAGCTTTGGGACAAATTCCTACGAGCAGTACTTC
CDR3: CASSFGTNSYEQYF

V: TRBV2
J: TRBJ2-3
D: -
size: -
DNA: TGTGCCAGCGGTAGCTGGGAAAGGGGCGATACGCAGTATTTT
CDR3: CASGSWERGDTQYF

V: TRBV18
J: TRBJ1-1
D: -
size: -
DNA: TGTGCCAGCTCACAAGCGGGACACTCGAACACTGAAGCTTTCTTT
CDR3: CASSQAGHSNTEAFF

V: TRBV6-6
J: TRBJ2-7
D: -
size: once
DNA: TGTGCCATCGGGACTCTAAGGGAGCAGTACTTC
CDR3: CAIGTLREQYF

V: TRBV10-1
J: TRBJ2-2
D: -
size: -
DNA: TGCGCCAGCAGTTCCGGGACTTCAAAGAACACCGGGGAGCTGTTTTTT
CDR3: CASSSGTSKNTGELFF

V: TRBV5-8
J: TRBJ2-7
D: -
size: -
DNA: TGTGCCAGCAGCCCCCGGACAGACTACGAGCAGTACTTC
CDR3: CASSPRTDYEQYF

V: TRBV4-1
J: TRBJ1-1
D: TRBD1
size: -
DNA: TGCGCCAGCAGCCTCTTGGACAGGGGTACTGAAGCTTTCTTT
CDR3: CASSLLDRGTEAFF

V: TRBV9
J: TRBJ2-2
D: -
size: -
DNA: TGTGCCAGCAGCGTAGCTAGCAGGACCGGGGAGCTGTTTTTT
CDR3: CASSVASRTGELFF

V: TRBV2
J: TRBJ1-1
D: -
size: -
DNA: TGTGCCAGCAGGGTACATATGAACACTGAAGCTTTCTTT
CDR3: CASRVHMNTEAFF

V: TRBV19
J: TRBJ2-3
D: -
size: -
DNA: TGTGCCAGTAGTATGTGGACAAGCCTATCTAGCACAGATACGCAGTATTTT
CDR3: CASSMWTSLSSTDTQYF

V: TRBV19
J: TRBJ2-2
D: -
size: -
DNA: TGTGCCAGTAGTACCCGTGACGGACAGAACACCGGGGAGCTGTTTTTT
CDR3: CASSTRDGQNTGELFF

V: TRBV6-4
J: TRBJ2-3
D: -
size: -
DNA: TGTGCCAGCAGTGGGGAGTCTCTCGGTGTGGGTACGCAGTATTTT
CDR3: CASSGESLGVGTQYF

V: TRBV21-1
J: TRBJ1-3
D: -
size: few
DNA: TGTGCCAGCAGCAAGGCAGGGGACGGAAACACCATATATTTT
CDR3: CASSKAGDGNTIYF

V: TRBV4-2
J: TRBJ2-7
D: TRBD1
size: -
DNA: TGTGCCAGCAGCCAAGAACCTTTACTAGGACAGGGGACATACGAGCAGTACTTC
CDR3: CASSQEPLLGQGTYEQYF

V: TRBV19
J: TRBJ1-6
D: -
size: -
DNA: TGTGCCAGTAGTATGAAGGCCCCCAGGGGTTCACCCCTCCACTTT
CDR3: CASSMKAPRGSPLHF

V: TRBV19
J: TRBJ1-1
D: TRBD1
size: -
DNA: TGTGCCAGTAGTATACAGGGGGACGGGGACACTGAAGCTTTCTTT
CDR3: CASSIQGDGDTEAFF

V: TRBV2
J: TRBJ2-3
D: -
size: -
DNA: TGTGCCAGCAGGAACCGGGACACCCTCACAGATACGCAGTATTTT
CDR3: CASRNRDTLTDTQYF

V: TRBV27
J: TRBJ1-5
D: TRBD1
size: -
DNA: TGTGCCAGCAGCCCTTCCCGGGACAGACTTAGCAATCAGCCCCAGCATTTT
CDR3: CASSPSRDRLSNQPQHF

V: TRBV9
J: TRBJ2-3
D: -
size: -
DNA: TGTGCCAGCAGCTTAAACACAGATACGCAGTATTTT
CDR3: CASSLNTDTQYF

V: TRBV2
J: TRBJ2-3
D: TRBD2
size: once
DNA: TGTGCCAGCAGTGAAGAGGTTGGGACTAGCGAGGATTTT
CDR3: CASSEEVGTSEDF

V: TRBV14
J: TRBJ1-2
D: -
size: -
DNA: TGTGCCAGCAGCCAAGACTTGCGGTTAGGTGGCTACACCTTC
CDR3: CASSQDLRLGGYTF

V: TRBV2
J: TRBJ1-1
D: -
size: -
DNA: TGTGCCAGCAGTGAACCAATAATGAACACAGCTTTCTTT
CDR3: CASSEPIMNTAFF

V: TRBV5-5
J: TRBJ1-5
D: -
size: -
DNA: TGTGCCAGCAGCTCCAACCAACCGGGACTCGGGAGGGGGCCCCAGCATTTT
CDR3: CASSSNQPGLGRGPQHF

V: TRBV7-6
J: TRBJ2-1
D: TRBD2
size: -
DNA: TGTGCCAGCAGCTTATCGGCTAGCGGGGGGGTTTTACAGTTCTTC
CDR3: CASSLSASGGVLQFF

V: TRBV6-6
J: TRBJ1-5
D: -
size: -
DNA: TGTGCCAGCAGTTACCGGGGGGAGGCTCAGCCCCAGCATTTT
CDR3: CASSYRGEAQPQHF

V: TRBV6-1
J: TRBJ1-2
D: TRBD1
size: -
DNA: TGTGCCAGCAGTCGTAGGGACAGGGACTATGGCTACACCTTC
CDR3: CASSRRDRDYGYTF

V: TRBV13
J: TRBJ2-7
D: TRBD2
size: once
DNA: TGTGCCAGCAGCCGAGCAGGGACTAAATCCTACGAGCAGTACTTC
CDR3: CASSRAGTKSYEQYF

V: TRBV18
J: TRBJ1-1
D: -
size: once
DNA: TGTGCCAGCTCACGCCCTGACGGGATTCGAGGTACTGAAGCTTTCTTT
CDR3: CASSRPDGIRGTEAFF

V: TRBV6-6
J: TRBJ2-1
D: -
size: -
DNA: TGTGCCAGCAGTTATCAGTCAGGGAAGGGGGAGCAGTTCTTC
CDR3: CASSYQSGKGEQFF

V: TRBV7-6
J: TRBJ1-2
D: -
size: -
DNA: TGTGCCAGCAGCCCGCGGGGGGCCTATGGCTACACCTTC
CDR3: CASSPRGAYGYTF

V: TRBV7-9
J: TRBJ1-1
D: -
size: -
DNA: TGTGCCAGCAGCTTAATCCCGGCAGGATCTATTGAAGCTTTCTTT
CDR3: CASSLIPAGSIEAFF

V: TRBV27
J: TRBJ1-2
D: -
size: -
DNA: TGTGCCAGCAGTCTGAGTGGGGGGAACTATGGCTACACCTTC
CDR3: CASSLSGGNYGYTF

V: TRBV28
J: TRBJ2-7
D: TRBD1
size: -
DNA: TGTGCCAGCACGGACAGGGGTACCTACGAGCAGTACTTC
CDR3: CASTDRGTYEQYF

V: TRBV18
J: TRBJ1-6
D: -
size: -
DNA: TGTGCCAGCTCACCACCGAACCCGGGGGATTCACCCCTCCACTTT
CDR3: CASSPPNPGDSPLHF

V: TRBV5-1
J: TRBJ1-6
D: TRBD1
size: -
DNA: TGCGCCAGCAGCTTAACAGGGGCGAATTCACCCCTCCACTTT
CDR3: CASSLTGANSPLHF

V: TRBV2
J: TRBJ2-1
D: TRBD2
size: -
DNA: TGTGCCAGCAGTGAAATTGGCGGGAGTCACAATGAGCAGTTCTTC
CDR3: CASSEIGGSHNEQFF

V: TRBV7-8
J: TRBJ2-1
D: -
size: -
DNA: TGTGCCAGCAGCCCCCGAGGGGCCGGGACACTATACAATGAGCAGTTCTTC
CDR3: CASSPRGAGTLYNEQFF

V: TRBV28
J: TRBJ2-5
D: TRBD2
size: -
DNA: TGTGCCAGCAGACTAGCGGGGTTAGAGACCCAGTACTTC
CDR3: CASRLAGLETQYF

V: TRBV7-9
J: TRBJ1-1
D: -
size: few
DNA: TGTGCCAGCGGCCGTGAGGGTAACACTGAAGCTTTCTTT
CDR3: CASGREGNTEAFF

V: TRBV18
J: TRBJ2-2
D: -
size: -
DNA: TGTGCCAGCTCCGGGGTCACCGGGGAGCTGTTTTTT
CDR3: CASSGVTGELFF

V: TRBV7-7
J: TRBJ2-3
D: TRBD1
size: -
DNA: TGTGCCAGCAGCTTGGACAGGGGAGGAGATACGCAGTATTTT
CDR3: CASSLDRGGDTQYF

V: TRBV27
J: TRBJ1-2
D: -
size: -
DNA: TGTGCCAGCAGTTTCACCCAAGGTGCCCGGACAGCTACCTTC
CDR3: CASSFTQGARTATF

V: TRBV29-1
J: TRBJ2-1
D: TRBD2
size: -
DNA: TGCAGCGTTGAAGACGCAGCGGGGGGAGGGGAGCAGTTCTTC
CDR3: CSVEDAAGGGEQFF